This TCR beta chain was captured by sequencing in a study of T-cell memory formation after mild COVID-19. In germline, CDR1 is SGHRS, CDR2 YFSETQ. The CDR3 covers 15 residues. V shed 1 base and J shed 0 bases, with 7 bases lying between them. Study conclusions and caveats: Shrinking CD4+ clones were chiefly CM and EM; CD8+ ones were chiefly EMRA. In pre-infection memory, a portion of responding clones appeared, which suggested that cross-reactive memory joined. Clones contracting over day 15 to 85 were CD4/CD8 balanced, with later expanders leaning CD4+.

This clonotype was recorded a few times. Antigen: not known. TCRdb called the 5' RACE reads again in MiXCR, with one record for every CDR3 protein. This sample has about 160,000 distinct CDR3 sequences; about 28% occur once, and the top ten carry around 11%. The chain uses TRBV5-1 and TRBJ2-2; unclear D gene. Input material: PBMCs or a T cell subset sorted from them (not recorded which). The receptor comes from an adult woman who had mild COVID-19 (a few samples of this study predate the infection). Cell type and time point are not known. The CDR3 DNA is TGCGCCAGCAGCTTGCGGGCAGCGAACACCGGGGAGCTGTTTTTT. Its protein is CASSLRAANTGELFF.